Below, 5 T cell receptor beta chains from the same sample are listed, as sequenced in a study of cytomegalovirus exposure and HLA in healthy donors. Clones were sequenced by immunoSEQ multiplex PCR, and TCRdb holds only the in-frame ones, with some missing. The sample lists 55,000 to 70,000 clones; 90% to 95% were seen once. The sample consisted of PBMCs. These receptors came from a man between 18 and 35 years old in good health and CMV-seropositive.

This clone was detected only once. The chain links TRBV11-1 to TRBJ1-2; perhaps TRBD1 as D (5 bases). Germline V gene lookup returns CDR1 SGHAT and CDR2 FQDESV (reference sequence). Trimming removed 4 bases at V and 1 base at J, with 10 bases between. The CDR3 contains 14 residues. CDR3 amino acids: CASSSGTLNYGYTF. For the CDR3, the DNA is TGTGCCAGCAGCTCCGGGACTCTTAACTATGGCTACACCTTC. The entire variable domain, with the rest obtained from reference TRBV11-1 and TRBJ1-2, is as follows: EAEVAQSPRYKITEKSQAVAFWCDPISGHATLYWYRQILGQGPELLVQFQDESVVDDSQLPKDRFSAERLKGVDSTLKIQPAELGDSAMYLCASSSGTLNYGYTFGSGTRLTVV.

The V call is TRBV28, the J call TRBJ1-2; weak D call: TRBD1 (5 bases). CDR1 is MDHEN and CDR2 is SYDVKM in the germline V gene. The CDR3 extends over 12 amino acids. V lost 4 bases, J lost 8 bases, and 11 bases lay in between. CDR3 loop: CASSSWTIGYTF. For the CDR3, the DNA is TGTGCCAGCAGTTCCTGGACAATCGGCTACACCTTC.

The gene calls are TRBV5-1 and TRBJ2-1; maybe TRBD1 (5 bases). Trimming removed 2 bases at V and 1 base at J, with 10 bases between. This CDR3 spans 15 amino acids. Germline V gene sequence: CDR1 SGHRS, CDR2 YFSETQ. CDR3: CASSLRRASYNEQFF. In DNA form, the CDR3 reads TGCGCCAGCAGCTTACGCAGGGCGTCCTACAATGAGCAGTTCTTC.

This rearrangement joins TRBV5-4 to TRBJ2-7, with a possible D match to TRBD1 (5 bases). CDR1 and CDR2 from the germline V gene are SGHNT and YYREEE (reference sequence). The CDR3 runs to 15 residues. The V end lost 0 bases, the J end lost 0 bases, and 10 bases lay between the germline ends. CDR3 amino acids: CASSLGRASSYEQYF. The CDR3 region has the DNA TGTGCCAGCAGCTTGGGCAGGGCTAGCTCCTACGAGCAGTACTTC.

CDR3 nucleotide sequence: TGTGCCAGCAGCTTGATGGTTCAGGGGGCGAATGAGCAGTTCTTC. Translated, it gives CASSLMVQGANEQFF. The chain links TRBV13 to TRBJ2-1; 8 nucleotides align to TRBD1. The CDR3 has 15 residues. Trimming removed 3 bases from V and 7 bases from J; junction bases left unmatched: 8. Germline V gene lookup returns CDR1 PRHDT and CDR2 FYEKMQ (reference sequence). Drawing the rest from reference TRBV13 and TRBJ2-1, the complete variable domain is AAGVIQSPRHLIKEKRETATLKCYPIPRHDTVYWYQQGPGQDPQFLISFYEKMQSDKGSIPDRFSAQQFSDYHSELNMSSLELGDSALYFCASSLMVQGANEQFFGPGTRLTVL.